This T cell receptor (beta chain) appears in the sequencing data of a study of T-cell reconstitution after alpha-beta-depleted transplantation in children. Study results and caveats: The origin of high day-60 TCRbeta diversity in some patients lay in surviving recipient T cells and thymic progenitors. Where alpha-beta T cells came from about two months after transplant was reportedly several hundred expanded graft clones. Among T cells one year after transplant, newly produced cells accounted for most counts and diversity.

The TCRbeta library was prepared with unique molecular identifiers. TCRdb itself ran the PCR reads through MiXCR, one entry per CDR3 protein. Counted here are around 800,000 distinct CDR3 sequences, roughly 15% occurring once; the ten biggest clones make up around 4.5%. Worth noting for this clonotype: Its antigen is unidentified.

This CDR3 is built from 14 residues. The germline V gene has CDR1 KGHSY and CDR2 FQNENV. The V end was cut by 2 bases, the J end by 8 bases, with 16 bases between. The chain combines TRBV16 with TRBJ2-7, with D unclear. The TCR originated in a male patient between 10 and 17 years old who had a stem cell transplant for acute lymphoblastic leukemia, so the T cells may come from the graft donor. The sample in question was PBMCs, mostly from graft donor cells, obtained 360 days after TCRalphabeta/CD19-depleted stem cell transplant. CDR3 amino acids: CASSQLQQSKKQYF. The CDR3 coding sequence is TGTGCCAGCAGCCAACTCCAACAGTCTAAGAAGCAGTACTTC.